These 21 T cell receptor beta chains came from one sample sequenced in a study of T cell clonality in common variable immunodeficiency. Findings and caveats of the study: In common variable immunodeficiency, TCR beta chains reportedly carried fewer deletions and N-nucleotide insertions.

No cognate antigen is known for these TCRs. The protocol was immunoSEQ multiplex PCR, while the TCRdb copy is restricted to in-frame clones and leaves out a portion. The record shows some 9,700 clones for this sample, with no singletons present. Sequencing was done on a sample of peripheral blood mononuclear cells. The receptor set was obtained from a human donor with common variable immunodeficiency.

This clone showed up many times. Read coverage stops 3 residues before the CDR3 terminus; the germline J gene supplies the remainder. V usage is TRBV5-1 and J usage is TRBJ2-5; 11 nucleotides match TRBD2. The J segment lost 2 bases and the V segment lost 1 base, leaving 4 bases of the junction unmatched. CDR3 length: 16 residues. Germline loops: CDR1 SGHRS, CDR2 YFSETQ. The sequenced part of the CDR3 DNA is TGCGCCAGCAGCTTGTCGACTAGCGGGGATCAAGAGACC. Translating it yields CASSLSTSGDQET. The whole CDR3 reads CASSLSTSGDQETQYF.

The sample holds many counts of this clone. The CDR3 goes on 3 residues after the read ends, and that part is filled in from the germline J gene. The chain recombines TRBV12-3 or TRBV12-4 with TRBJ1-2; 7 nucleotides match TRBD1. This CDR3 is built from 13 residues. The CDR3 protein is CASSSDRVRGYTF. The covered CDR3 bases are TGTGCCAGCAGTAGCGACAGGGTCAGAGGC.

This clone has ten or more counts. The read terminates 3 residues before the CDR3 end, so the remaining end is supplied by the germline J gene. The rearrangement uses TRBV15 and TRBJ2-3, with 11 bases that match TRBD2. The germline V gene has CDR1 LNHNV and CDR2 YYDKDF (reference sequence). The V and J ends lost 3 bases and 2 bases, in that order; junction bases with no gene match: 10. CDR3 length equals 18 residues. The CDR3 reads CATSSWTTSGGDTDTQYF. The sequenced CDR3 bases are TGTGCCACCAGCAGCTGGACTACTAGCGGGGGTGACACAGATACG.

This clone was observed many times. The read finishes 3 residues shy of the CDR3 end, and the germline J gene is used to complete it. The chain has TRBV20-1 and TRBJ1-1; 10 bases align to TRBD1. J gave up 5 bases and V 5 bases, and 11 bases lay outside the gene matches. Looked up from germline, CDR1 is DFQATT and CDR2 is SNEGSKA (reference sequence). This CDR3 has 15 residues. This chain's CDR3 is CSAHPGQGFWTEAFF. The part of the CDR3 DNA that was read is TGCAGTGCTCACCCGGGACAGGGGTTTTGGACTGAA.

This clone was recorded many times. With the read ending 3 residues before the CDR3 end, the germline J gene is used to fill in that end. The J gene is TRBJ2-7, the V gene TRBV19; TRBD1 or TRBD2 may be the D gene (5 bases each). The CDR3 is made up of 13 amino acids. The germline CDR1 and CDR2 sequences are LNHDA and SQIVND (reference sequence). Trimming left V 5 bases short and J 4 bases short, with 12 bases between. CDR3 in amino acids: CASSEGNRYEQYF. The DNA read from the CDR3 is TGTGCCAGTAGTGAGGGGAACCGATACGAG.

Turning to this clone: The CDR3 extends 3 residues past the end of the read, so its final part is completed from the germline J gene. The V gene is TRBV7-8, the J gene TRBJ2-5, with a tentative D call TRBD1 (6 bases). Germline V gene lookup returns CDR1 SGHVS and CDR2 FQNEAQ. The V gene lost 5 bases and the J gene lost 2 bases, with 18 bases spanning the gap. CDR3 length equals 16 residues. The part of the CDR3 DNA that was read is TGTGCCAGCAGCCACCACACAGGGCGTGGACAAGAGACC. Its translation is CASSHHTGRGQET. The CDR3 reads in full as CASSHHTGRGQETQYF.

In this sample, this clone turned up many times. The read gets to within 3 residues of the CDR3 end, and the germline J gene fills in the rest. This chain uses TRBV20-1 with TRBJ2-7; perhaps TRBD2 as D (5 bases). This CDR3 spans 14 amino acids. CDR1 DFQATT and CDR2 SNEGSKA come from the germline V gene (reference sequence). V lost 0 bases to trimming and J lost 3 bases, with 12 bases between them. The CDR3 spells CSARDPGSGYEQYF. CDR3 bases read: TGCAGTGCTAGAGATCCGGGGTCGGGCTACGAG.

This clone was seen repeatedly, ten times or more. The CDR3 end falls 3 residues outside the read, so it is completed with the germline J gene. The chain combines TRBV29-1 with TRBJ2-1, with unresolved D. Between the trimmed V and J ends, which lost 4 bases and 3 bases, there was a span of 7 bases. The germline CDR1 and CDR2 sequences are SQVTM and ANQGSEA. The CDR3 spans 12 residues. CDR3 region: CSVVLVYNEQFF. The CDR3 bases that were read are TGCAGCGTTGTCCTAGTCTACAATGAG.

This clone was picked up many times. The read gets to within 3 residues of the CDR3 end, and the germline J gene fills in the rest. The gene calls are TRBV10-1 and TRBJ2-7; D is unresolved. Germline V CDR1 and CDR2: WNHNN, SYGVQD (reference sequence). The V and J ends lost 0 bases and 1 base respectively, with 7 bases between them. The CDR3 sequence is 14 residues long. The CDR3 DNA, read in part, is TGCGCCAGCAGTGAGTCCGGCGGTTCCTACGAG. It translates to CASSESGGSYE. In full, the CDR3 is CASSESGGSYEQYF.

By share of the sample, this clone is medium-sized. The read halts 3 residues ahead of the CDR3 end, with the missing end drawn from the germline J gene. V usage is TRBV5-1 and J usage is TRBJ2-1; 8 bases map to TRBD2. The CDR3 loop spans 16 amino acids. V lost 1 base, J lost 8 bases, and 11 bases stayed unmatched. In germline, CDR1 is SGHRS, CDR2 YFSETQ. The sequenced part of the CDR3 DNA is TGCGCCAGCAGCTTGTGGCCGGGGGGGCCGAAAGATGAG. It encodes CASSLWPGGPKDE. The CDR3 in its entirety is CASSLWPGGPKDEQFF.

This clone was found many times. Here the CDR3 reads CSARPGLAFSTNEQFF. The DNA read from the CDR3 is TGCAGTGCTAGACCGGGACTAGCGTTTTCCACGAATGAG. The rearrangement links TRBV20-1 to TRBJ2-1, with 10 bases matching TRBD2. The read ends 3 residues early relative to the CDR3; the germline J gene fills the gap. Trimming cost V 2 bases and J 7 bases; bases outside gene matches: 11. Germline CDR1 is DFQATT and CDR2 is SNEGSKA (reference sequence). The CDR3 has 16 amino acids.

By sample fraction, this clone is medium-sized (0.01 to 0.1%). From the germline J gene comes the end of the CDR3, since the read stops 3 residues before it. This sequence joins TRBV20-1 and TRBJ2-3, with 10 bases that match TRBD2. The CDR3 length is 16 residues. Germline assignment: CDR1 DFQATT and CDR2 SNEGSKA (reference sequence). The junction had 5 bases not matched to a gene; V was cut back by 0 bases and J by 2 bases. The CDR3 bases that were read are TGCAGTGCTAGAGACCCCACTAGCGGGGTCACAGATACG. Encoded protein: CSARDPTSGVTDT. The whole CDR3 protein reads CSARDPTSGVTDTQYF.

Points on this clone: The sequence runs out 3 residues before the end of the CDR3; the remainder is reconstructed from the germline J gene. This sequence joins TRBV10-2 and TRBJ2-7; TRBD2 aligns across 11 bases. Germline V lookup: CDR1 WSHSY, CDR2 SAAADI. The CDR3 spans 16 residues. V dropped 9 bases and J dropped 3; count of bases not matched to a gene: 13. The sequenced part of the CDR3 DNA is TGCGCCAGTTTAAGACGGAATAGCGGGAGGGTCTACGAG. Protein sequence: CASLRRNSGRVYE. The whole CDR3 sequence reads CASLRRNSGRVYEQYF.

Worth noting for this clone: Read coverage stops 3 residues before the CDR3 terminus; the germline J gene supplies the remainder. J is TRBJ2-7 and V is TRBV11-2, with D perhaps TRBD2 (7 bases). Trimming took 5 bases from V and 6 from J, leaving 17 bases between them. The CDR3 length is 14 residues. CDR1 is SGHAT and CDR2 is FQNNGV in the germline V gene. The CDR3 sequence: CASSLQGGTIEQYF. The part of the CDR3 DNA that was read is TGTGCCAGCAGCCTACAAGGGGGGACTATCGAG.

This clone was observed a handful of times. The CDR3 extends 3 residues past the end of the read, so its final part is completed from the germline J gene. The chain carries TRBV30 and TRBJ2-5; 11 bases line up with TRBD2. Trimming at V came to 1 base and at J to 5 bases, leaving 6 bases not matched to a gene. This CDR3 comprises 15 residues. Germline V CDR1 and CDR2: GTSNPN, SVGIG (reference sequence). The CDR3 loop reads CAWSGTSGRLETQYF. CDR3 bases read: TGTGCCTGGAGTGGAACTAGCGGGAGATTGGAGACC.

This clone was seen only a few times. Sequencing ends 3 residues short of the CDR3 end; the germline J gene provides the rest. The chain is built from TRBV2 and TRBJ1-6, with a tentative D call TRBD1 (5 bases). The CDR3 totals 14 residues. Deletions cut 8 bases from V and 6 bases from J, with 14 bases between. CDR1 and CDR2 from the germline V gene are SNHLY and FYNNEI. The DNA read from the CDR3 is TGTGCCAGCGGTGGGCAGGGAGTTAATTCACCC. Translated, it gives CASGGQGVNSP. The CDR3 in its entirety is CASGGQGVNSPLHF.

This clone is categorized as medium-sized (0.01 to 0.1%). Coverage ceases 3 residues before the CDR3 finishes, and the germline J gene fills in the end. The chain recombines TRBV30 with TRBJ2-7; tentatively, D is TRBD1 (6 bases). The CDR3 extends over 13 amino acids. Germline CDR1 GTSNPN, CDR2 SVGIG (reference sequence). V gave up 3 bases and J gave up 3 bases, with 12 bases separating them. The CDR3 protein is CAWSRDNNYEQYF. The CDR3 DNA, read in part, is TGTGCCTGGAGCCGGGACAATAACTACGAG.

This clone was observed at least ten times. The CDR3 region is CASSPNPRTVTEAFF. The covered CDR3 bases are TGTGCCAGCAGCCCAAATCCCCGGACAGTTACTGAA. The chain recombines TRBV11-2 with TRBJ1-1; possible D gene TRBD1, 6 bases. The sequenced fragment ends 3 residues before the CDR3 boundary, so the rest is inferred from the germline J gene. The CDR3 loop spans 15 amino acids. The V end lost 5 bases, the J end lost 5 bases, and 18 bases lay between the germline ends. The germline CDR1 and CDR2 sequences are SGHAT and FQNNGV. The complete variable domain, with remaining parts taken from reference TRBV11-2 and TRBJ1-1, reads EAGVAQSPRYKIIEKRQSVAFWCNPISGHATLYWYQQILGQGPKLLIQFQNNGVVDDSQLPKDRFSAERLKGVDSTLKIQPAKLEDSAVYLCASSPNPRTVTEAFFGQGTRLTVV.

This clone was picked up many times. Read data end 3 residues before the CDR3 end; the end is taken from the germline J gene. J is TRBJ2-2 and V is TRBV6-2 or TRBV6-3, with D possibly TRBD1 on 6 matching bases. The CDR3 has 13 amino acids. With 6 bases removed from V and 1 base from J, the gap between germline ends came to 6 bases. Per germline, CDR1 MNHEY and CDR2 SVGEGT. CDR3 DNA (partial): TGTGCCAGCAGGGACAGGAACACCGGGGAG. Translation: CASRDRNTGE. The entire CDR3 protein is CASRDRNTGELFF.

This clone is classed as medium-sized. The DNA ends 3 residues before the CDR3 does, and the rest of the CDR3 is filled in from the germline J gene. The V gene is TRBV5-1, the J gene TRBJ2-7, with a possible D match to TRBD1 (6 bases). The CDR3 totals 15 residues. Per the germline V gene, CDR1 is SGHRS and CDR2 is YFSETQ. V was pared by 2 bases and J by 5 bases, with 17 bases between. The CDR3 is CASSFPRGSLNEQYF. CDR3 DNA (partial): TGCGCCAGCAGCTTTCCCAGGGGTTCGCTCAACGAG. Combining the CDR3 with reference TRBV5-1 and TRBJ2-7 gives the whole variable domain KAGVTQTPRYLIKTRGQQVTLSCSPISGHRSVSWYQQTPGQGLQFLFEYFSETQRNKGNFPGRFSGRQFSNSRSEMNVSTLELGDSALYLCASSFPRGSLNEQYFGPGTRLTVT.

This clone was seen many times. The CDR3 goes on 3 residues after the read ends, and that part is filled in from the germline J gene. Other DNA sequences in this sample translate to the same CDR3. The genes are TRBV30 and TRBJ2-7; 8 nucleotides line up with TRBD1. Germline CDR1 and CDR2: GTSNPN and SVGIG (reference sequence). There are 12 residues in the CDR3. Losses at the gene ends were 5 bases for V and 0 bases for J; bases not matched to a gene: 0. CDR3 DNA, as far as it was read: TGTGCCTGGGACAGGGGCTCCTACGAG. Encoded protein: CAWDRGSYE. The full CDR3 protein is CAWDRGSYEQYF.